This is a list of T cell receptor beta chains from one sample in a study of response to subunit inactivated influenza vaccine. From the RT-PCR reads, TCRdb called clonotypes with MiXCR, one entry per CDR3 protein. The sample lists roughly 760,000 distinct CDR3 sequences; 21% were seen once. Material: PBMCs from blood, obtained 5 to 6 days after vaccination. The source is a man aged 45-65 years who received an inactivated influenza vaccine. The CDR3 runs from the conserved cysteine through the conserved F or W. The D gene is left open where the match is weak. Where a row states a size, it is once, few, many or the class of an expanded clone; other rows omit it.

abundance: few
d_gene: NA
v_gene: TRBV12-3/TRBV12-4
j_gene: TRBJ1-6
CDR3aa: CASSSRQKNNSPLHF
CDR3nt: TGTGCCAGCAGTTCCAGACAGAAGAATAATTCACCCCTCCACTTT

abundance: many
d_gene: TRBD1
v_gene: TRBV29-1
j_gene: TRBJ2-3
CDR3aa: CSVDKSGRGLDTQYF
CDR3nt: TGCAGCGTTGATAAATCGGGCAGGGGGCTAGATACGCAGTATTTT

abundance: NA
d_gene: NA
v_gene: TRBV15
j_gene: TRBJ2-3
CDR3aa: CATSRTSGTQYF
CDR3nt: TGTGCCACCAGCAGAACCTCAGGTACGCAGTATTTT

abundance: NA
d_gene: NA
v_gene: TRBV5-1
j_gene: TRBJ1-1
CDR3aa: CASTLGGAGNTEAFF
CDR3nt: TGCGCCAGCACCCTTGGGGGGGCCGGGAACACTGAAGCTTTCTTT

abundance: few
d_gene: NA
v_gene: TRBV12-3/TRBV12-4
j_gene: TRBJ2-2
CDR3aa: CASSFFFRGQGTSLASGHTGELFF
CDR3nt: TGTGCCAGCAGTTTTTTTTTCCGCGGACAGGGAACTTCCCTCGCTAGCGGACACACCGGGGAGCTGTTTTTT

abundance: NA
d_gene: TRBD1
v_gene: TRBV7-9
j_gene: TRBJ2-3
CDR3aa: CASSRPDRDSTDTQYF
CDR3nt: TGTGCCAGCAGCCGTCCCGACAGGGACAGCACAGATACGCAGTATTTT

abundance: NA
d_gene: TRBD1
v_gene: TRBV7-6
j_gene: TRBJ1-5
CDR3aa: CASSPAGTGYSNQPQHF
CDR3nt: TGTGCCAGCAGCCCGGCCGGGACAGGTTATAGCAATCAGCCCCAGCATTTT

abundance: NA
d_gene: NA
v_gene: TRBV4-2
j_gene: TRBJ2-7
CDR3aa: CASSQDFLRDIFYEQYF
CDR3nt: TGTGCCAGCAGCCAGGATTTTCTACGGGACATTTTTTACGAGCAGTACTTC

abundance: NA
d_gene: NA
v_gene: TRBV24-1
j_gene: TRBJ1-5
CDR3aa: CATSEGLGNQPQHF
CDR3nt: TGTGCCACCAGTGAAGGGCTGGGCAATCAGCCCCAGCATTTT

abundance: NA
d_gene: NA
v_gene: TRBV3-1
j_gene: TRBJ2-6
CDR3aa: CASSQDGSFGANVLTF
CDR3nt: TGTGCCAGCAGCCAAGATGGGTCTTTTGGGGCCAACGTCCTGACTTTC

abundance: many
d_gene: NA
v_gene: TRBV5-5
j_gene: TRBJ1-1
CDR3aa: CASSLEAVRTTEAFF
CDR3nt: TGTGCCAGCAGCTTGGAGGCGGTCAGGACGACTGAAGCTTTCTTT

abundance: NA
d_gene: TRBD1
v_gene: TRBV12-3/TRBV12-4
j_gene: TRBJ2-1
CDR3aa: CASSPNRGHEQFF
CDR3nt: TGTGCCAGCAGTCCAAACAGGGGGCATGAGCAGTTCTTC

abundance: many
d_gene: NA
v_gene: TRBV6-2/TRBV6-3
j_gene: TRBJ2-7
CDR3aa: CASSRQDYEQYF
CDR3nt: TGTGCCAGCAGCCGACAGGATTACGAGCAGTACTTC

abundance: NA
d_gene: TRBD1
v_gene: TRBV10-3
j_gene: TRBJ1-2
CDR3aa: CAIGDRPSYGYTF
CDR3nt: TGTGCCATCGGGGACAGGCCCTCCTATGGCTACACCTTC

abundance: many
d_gene: TRBD2
v_gene: TRBV12-3/TRBV12-4
j_gene: TRBJ2-1
CDR3aa: CASRAGDNEQFF
CDR3nt: TGTGCCAGTCGGGCGGGGGACAATGAGCAGTTCTTC

abundance: few
d_gene: NA
v_gene: TRBV7-7
j_gene: TRBJ2-5
CDR3aa: CASSLGTALGGTQYF
CDR3nt: TGTGCTAGCAGCTTAGGCACCGCCCTCGGGGGGACCCAGTACTTC

abundance: NA
d_gene: NA
v_gene: TRBV6-2/TRBV6-3
j_gene: TRBJ2-1
CDR3aa: CASSYSDREQFF
CDR3nt: TGTGCCAGCAGTTACTCAGACAGGGAGCAGTTCTTC

abundance: few
d_gene: TRBD2
v_gene: TRBV20-1
j_gene: TRBJ2-3
CDR3aa: CSAKLAGLGDTQYF
CDR3nt: TGCAGTGCTAAACTAGCGGGGCTTGGAGATACGCAGTATTTT

abundance: NA
d_gene: NA
v_gene: TRBV9
j_gene: TRBJ2-7
CDR3aa: CASSPGDSNYEQYF
CDR3nt: TGTGCCAGCAGCCCTGGGGACTCTAACTACGAGCAGTACTTC

abundance: NA
d_gene: NA
v_gene: TRBV7-7
j_gene: TRBJ2-1
CDR3aa: CASSLEAGRNEQFF
CDR3nt: TGTGCTAGCAGCTTAGAAGCAGGGAGGAATGAGCAGTTCTTC

abundance: many
d_gene: NA
v_gene: TRBV18
j_gene: TRBJ2-7
CDR3aa: CASSPAVTYEQYF
CDR3nt: TGTGCCAGCTCACCAGCAGTAACCTACGAGCAGTACTTC

abundance: NA
d_gene: NA
v_gene: TRBV7-9
j_gene: TRBJ2-7
CDR3aa: CACGGREGFREQYF
CDR3nt: TGTGCCTGCGGTGGGAGAGAAGGTTTTCGCGAGCAGTACTTC

abundance: many
d_gene: TRBD1
v_gene: TRBV7-7
j_gene: TRBJ1-1
CDR3aa: CASSLNIRDRAWDTEAFF
CDR3nt: TGTGCTAGCAGCTTAAATATTCGGGACAGGGCATGGGACACTGAAGCTTTCTTT

abundance: many
d_gene: NA
v_gene: TRBV5-1
j_gene: TRBJ2-7
CDR3aa: CASSLAGRGSYEQYF
CDR3nt: TGCGCCAGCAGCTTGGCTGGGCGGGGTTCCTACGAGCAGTACTTC

abundance: few
d_gene: NA
v_gene: TRBV7-9
j_gene: TRBJ1-4
CDR3aa: CASSSPGPRGEKLFF
CDR3nt: TGTGCCAGCAGCTCCCCGGGTCCGAGAGGAGAAAAACTGTTTTTT

abundance: few
d_gene: NA
v_gene: TRBV20-1
j_gene: TRBJ1-1
CDR3aa: CSARGNRLLNTEAFF
CDR3nt: TGCAGTGCTAGAGGGAATAGACTGCTGAACACTGAAGCTTTCTTT

abundance: NA
d_gene: NA
v_gene: TRBV5-4
j_gene: TRBJ2-7
CDR3aa: CASSLGGGTGSYEQYF
CDR3nt: TGTGCCAGCAGCTTGGGAGGGGGGACGGGGTCCTACGAGCAGTACTTC

abundance: few
d_gene: NA
v_gene: TRBV6-2/TRBV6-3
j_gene: TRBJ2-1
CDR3aa: CASSPPGLISYNEQFF
CDR3nt: TGTGCCAGCAGTCCCCCGGGACTCATTTCCTACAATGAGCAGTTCTTC

abundance: few
d_gene: TRBD1
v_gene: TRBV20-1
j_gene: TRBJ1-1
CDR3aa: CSARDMGQGAEAFF
CDR3nt: TGCAGTGCTAGAGATATGGGGCAGGGGGCTGAAGCTTTCTTT

abundance: few
d_gene: TRBD2
v_gene: TRBV7-9
j_gene: TRBJ2-5
CDR3aa: CASSHSGSETQYF
CDR3nt: TGTGCCAGCAGCCATAGCGGGAGTGAGACCCAGTACTTC

abundance: NA
d_gene: TRBD2
v_gene: TRBV30
j_gene: TRBJ2-3
CDR3aa: CAWRRGADTQYF
CDR3nt: TGTGCCTGGAGACGGGGGGCAGATACGCAGTATTTT

abundance: few
d_gene: TRBD1
v_gene: TRBV10-3
j_gene: TRBJ2-4
CDR3aa: CATETGGVKNIQYF
CDR3nt: TGTGCCACCGAGACAGGGGGGGTCAAAAACATTCAGTACTTC

abundance: few
d_gene: NA
v_gene: TRBV6-2/TRBV6-3
j_gene: TRBJ1-1
CDR3aa: CASSYQMAGDDEAFF
CDR3nt: TGTGCCAGCAGTTACCAGATGGCAGGGGATGATGAAGCTTTCTTT

abundance: NA
d_gene: TRBD2
v_gene: TRBV12-3/TRBV12-4
j_gene: TRBJ2-5
CDR3aa: CASSAGLAGQETQYF
CDR3nt: TGTGCCAGCAGTGCGGGACTAGCGGGGCAAGAGACCCAGTACTTC

abundance: NA
d_gene: NA
v_gene: TRBV10-3
j_gene: TRBJ2-3
CDR3aa: CAISDEGKSTDTQYF
CDR3nt: TGTGCCATCAGTGATGAGGGGAAAAGCACAGATACGCAGTATTTT

abundance: many
d_gene: TRBD2
v_gene: TRBV28
j_gene: TRBJ2-3
CDR3aa: CASGLATDTQYF
CDR3nt: TGTGCCAGTGGACTAGCAACAGATACGCAGTATTTT

abundance: few
d_gene: NA
v_gene: TRBV6-5
j_gene: TRBJ1-4
CDR3aa: CASSYAWGEGTNEKLFF
CDR3nt: TGTGCCAGCAGTTACGCCTGGGGCGAAGGTACTAATGAAAAACTGTTTTTT

abundance: NA
d_gene: NA
v_gene: TRBV28
j_gene: TRBJ1-2
CDR3aa: CASRLRNYGYTF
CDR3nt: TGTGCCAGCAGGCTCCGTAACTATGGCTACACCTTC

abundance: few
d_gene: NA
v_gene: TRBV3-1
j_gene: TRBJ1-1
CDR3aa: CASSQVPLTNSGAEAFF
CDR3nt: TGTGCCAGCAGCCAAGTCCCATTAACAAACTCTGGGGCTGAAGCTTTCTTT

abundance: NA
d_gene: NA
v_gene: TRBV4-3
j_gene: TRBJ2-1
CDR3aa: CASSPSLSGSYNEQFF
CDR3nt: TGCGCCAGCAGCCCTTCCCTCAGCGGCTCCTACAATGAGCAGTTCTTC

abundance: NA
d_gene: TRBD1
v_gene: TRBV6-6
j_gene: TRBJ1-2
CDR3aa: CASSYGQGGGYTF
CDR3nt: TGTGCCAGCAGCTATGGACAGGGAGGCGGCTACACCTTC

abundance: NA
d_gene: NA
v_gene: TRBV6-4
j_gene: TRBJ1-2
CDR3aa: CASSDGQANYGYTF
CDR3nt: TGTGCCAGCAGTGACGGTCAGGCGAACTATGGCTACACCTTC

abundance: NA
d_gene: NA
v_gene: TRBV7-2
j_gene: TRBJ2-7
CDR3aa: CASSLAGLWGPYEQYF
CDR3nt: TGTGCCAGCAGCTTAGCCGGGCTCTGGGGCCCCTACGAGCAGTACTTC

abundance: NA
d_gene: NA
v_gene: TRBV29-1
j_gene: TRBJ2-4
CDR3aa: CSGSTLAKNIQYF
CDR3nt: TGCAGCGGTAGCACTCTAGCCAAAAACATTCAGTACTTC

abundance: NA
d_gene: TRBD1
v_gene: TRBV5-1
j_gene: TRBJ2-2
CDR3aa: CASSPTGAAWGTGELFF
CDR3nt: TGCGCCAGCAGTCCGACAGGGGCCGCATGGGGCACCGGGGAGCTGTTTTTT

abundance: NA
d_gene: NA
v_gene: TRBV20-1
j_gene: TRBJ2-5
CDR3aa: CSARDWQDQETQYF
CDR3nt: TGCAGTGCTAGAGATTGGCAGGACCAAGAGACCCAGTACTTC

abundance: few
d_gene: TRBD2
v_gene: TRBV20-1
j_gene: TRBJ2-3
CDR3aa: CSARVGGGRARRTDTQYF
CDR3nt: TGCAGTGCTAGGGTCGGAGGCGGGAGGGCCAGGAGAACAGATACGCAGTATTTT

abundance: few
d_gene: TRBD2
v_gene: TRBV5-1
j_gene: TRBJ2-7
CDR3aa: CASSLGEAGFLASYEQYF
CDR3nt: TGCGCCAGCAGCCTCGGGGAAGCGGGGTTTTTAGCCTCCTACGAGCAGTACTTC

abundance: few
d_gene: NA
v_gene: TRBV6-5
j_gene: TRBJ2-1
CDR3aa: CASSYLSGAKNEQFF
CDR3nt: TGTGCCAGCAGTTACTTGTCGGGAGCAAAAAATGAGCAGTTCTTC

abundance: few
d_gene: NA
v_gene: TRBV10-3
j_gene: TRBJ2-3
CDR3aa: CAIATGSKGTDTQYF
CDR3nt: TGTGCCATCGCTACCGGGAGTAAGGGCACAGATACGCAGTATTTT

abundance: few
d_gene: NA
v_gene: TRBV21-1
j_gene: TRBJ1-5
CDR3aa: CANKDFNQPQHF
CDR3nt: TGTGCCAACAAGGACTTTAATCAGCCCCAGCATTTT